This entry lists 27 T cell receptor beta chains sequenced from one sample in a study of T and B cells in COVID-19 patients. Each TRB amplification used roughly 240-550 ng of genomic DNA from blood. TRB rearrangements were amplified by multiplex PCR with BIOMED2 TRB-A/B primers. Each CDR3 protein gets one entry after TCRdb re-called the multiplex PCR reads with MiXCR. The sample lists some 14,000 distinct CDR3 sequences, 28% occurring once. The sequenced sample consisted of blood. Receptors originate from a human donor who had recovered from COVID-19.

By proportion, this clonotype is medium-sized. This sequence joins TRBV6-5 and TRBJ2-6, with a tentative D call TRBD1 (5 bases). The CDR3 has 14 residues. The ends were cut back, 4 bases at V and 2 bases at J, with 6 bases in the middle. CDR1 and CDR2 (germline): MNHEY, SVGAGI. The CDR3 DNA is TGTGCCAGCAGTTCAGGGACTGGGGCCAACGTCCTGACTTTC. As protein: CASSSGTGANVLTF.

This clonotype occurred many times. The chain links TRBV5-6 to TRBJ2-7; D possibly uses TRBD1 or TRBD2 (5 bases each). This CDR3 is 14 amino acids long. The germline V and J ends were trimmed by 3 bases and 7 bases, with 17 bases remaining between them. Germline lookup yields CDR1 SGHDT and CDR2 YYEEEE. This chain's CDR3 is CASSWGSTGREQYF. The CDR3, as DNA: TGTGCCAGCAGCTGGGGGTCAACAGGACGAGAGCAGTACTTC.

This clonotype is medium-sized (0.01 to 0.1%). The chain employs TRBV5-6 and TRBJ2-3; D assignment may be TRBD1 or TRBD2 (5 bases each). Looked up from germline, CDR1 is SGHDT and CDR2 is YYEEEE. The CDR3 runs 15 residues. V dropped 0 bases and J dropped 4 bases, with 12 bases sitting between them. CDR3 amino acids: CASSLARETADTQYF. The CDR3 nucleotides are TGTGCCAGCAGCTTGGCCAGGGAGACCGCAGATACGCAGTATTTT.

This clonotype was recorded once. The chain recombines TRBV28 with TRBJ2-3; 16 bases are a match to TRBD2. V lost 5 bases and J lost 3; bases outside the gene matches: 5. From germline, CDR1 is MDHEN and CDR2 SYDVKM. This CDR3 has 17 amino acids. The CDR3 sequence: CASSPGTSGGGTDTQYF. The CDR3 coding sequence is TGTGCCAGCAGTCCCGGGACTAGCGGGGGGGGAACAGATACGCAGTATTTT.

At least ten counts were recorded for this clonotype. CDR3 nucleotide sequence: TGTGCCAGCTCAGCGGGAGCGGGAACAGATACGCAGTATTTT. Translation gives CASSAGAGTDTQYF. The chain carries TRBV6-4 and TRBJ2-3; 8 bases align to TRBD2. V dropped 8 bases and J dropped 3; count of bases not matched to a gene: 7. The CDR3 is 14 residues long. Looked up from germline, CDR1 is MRHNA and CDR2 is SNTAGT.

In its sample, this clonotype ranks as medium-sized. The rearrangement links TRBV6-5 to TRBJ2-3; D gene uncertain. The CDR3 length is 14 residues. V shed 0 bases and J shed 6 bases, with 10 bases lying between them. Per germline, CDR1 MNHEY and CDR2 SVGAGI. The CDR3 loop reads CASSYSPGPDTQYF. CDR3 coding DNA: TGTGCCAGCAGTTACTCTCCCGGCCCGGATACGCAGTATTTT.

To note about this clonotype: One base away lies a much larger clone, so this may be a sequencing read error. The CDR3 sequence is CAWTRLAGGNDQFF. The CDR3 DNA is TGTGCCTGGACCCGACTAGCGGGGGGCAATGACCAGTTCTTC. The chain uses TRBV30 and TRBJ2-1; TRBD2 aligns across 13 bases. Germline V gene lookup returns CDR1 GTSNPN and CDR2 SVGIG (reference sequence). The CDR3 spans 14 residues.

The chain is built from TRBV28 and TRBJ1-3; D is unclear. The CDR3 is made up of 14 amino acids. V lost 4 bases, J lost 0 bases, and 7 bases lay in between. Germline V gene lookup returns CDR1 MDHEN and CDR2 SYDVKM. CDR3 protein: CASSWSVSGNTIYF. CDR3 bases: TGTGCCAGCAGTTGGTCAGTCTCTGGAAACACCATATATTTT.

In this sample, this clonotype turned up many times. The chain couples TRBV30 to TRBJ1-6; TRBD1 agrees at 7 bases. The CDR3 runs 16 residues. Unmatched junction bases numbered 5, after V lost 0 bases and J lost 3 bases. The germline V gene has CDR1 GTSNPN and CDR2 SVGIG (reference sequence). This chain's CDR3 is CAWSVRDSYYNSPLHF. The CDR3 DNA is TGTGCCTGGAGTGTAAGGGACAGCTACTATAATTCACCCCTCCACTTT.

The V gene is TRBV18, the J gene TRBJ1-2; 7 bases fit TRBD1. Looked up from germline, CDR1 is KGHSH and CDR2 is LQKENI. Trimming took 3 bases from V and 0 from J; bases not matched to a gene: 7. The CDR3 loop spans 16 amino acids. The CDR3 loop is CASSPGTATSNYGYTF. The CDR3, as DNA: TGTGCCAGCTCACCCGGGACAGCAACTTCTAACTATGGCTACACCTTC.

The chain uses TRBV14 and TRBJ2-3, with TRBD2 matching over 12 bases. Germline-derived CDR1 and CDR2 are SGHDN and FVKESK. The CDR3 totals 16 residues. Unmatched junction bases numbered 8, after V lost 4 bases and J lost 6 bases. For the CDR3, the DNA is TGTGCCAGCAGCCGTTCTCGACTAGCGGGAGAGGATACGCAGTATTTT. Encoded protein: CASSRSRLAGEDTQYF. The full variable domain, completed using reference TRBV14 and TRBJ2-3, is EAGVTQFPSHSVIEKGQTVTLRCDPISGHDNLYWYRRVMGKEIKFLLHFVKESKQDESGMPNNRFLAERTGGTYSTLKVQPAELEDSGVYFCASSRSRLAGEDTQYFGPGTRLTVL.

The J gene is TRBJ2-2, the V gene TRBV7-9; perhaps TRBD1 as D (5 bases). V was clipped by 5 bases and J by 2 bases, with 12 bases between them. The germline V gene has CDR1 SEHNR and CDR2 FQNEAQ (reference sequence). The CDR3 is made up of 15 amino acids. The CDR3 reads CASSQWTSNTGELFF. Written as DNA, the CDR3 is TGTGCCAGCAGCCAATGGACAAGCAACACCGGGGAGCTGTTTTTT.

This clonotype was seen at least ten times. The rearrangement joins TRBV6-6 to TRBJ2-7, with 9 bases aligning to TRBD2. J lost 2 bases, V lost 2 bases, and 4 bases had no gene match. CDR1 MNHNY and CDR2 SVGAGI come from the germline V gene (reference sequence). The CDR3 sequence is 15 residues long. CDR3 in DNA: TGTGCCAGCAGTTACCCGGCGGGAGGGCCCTACGAGCAGTACTTC. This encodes CASSYPAGGPYEQYF.

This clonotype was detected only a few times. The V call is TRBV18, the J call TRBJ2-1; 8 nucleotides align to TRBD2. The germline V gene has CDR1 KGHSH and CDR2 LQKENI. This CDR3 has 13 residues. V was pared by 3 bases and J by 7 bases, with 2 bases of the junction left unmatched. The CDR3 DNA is TGTGCCAGCTCACCGGGACTAGTAAATGAGCAGTTCTTC. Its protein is CASSPGLVNEQFF.

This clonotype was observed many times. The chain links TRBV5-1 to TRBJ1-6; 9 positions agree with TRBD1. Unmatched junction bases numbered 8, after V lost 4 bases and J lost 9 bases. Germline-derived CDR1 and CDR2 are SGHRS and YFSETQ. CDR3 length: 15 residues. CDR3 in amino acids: CASSTDRGVGSPLHF. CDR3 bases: TGCGCCAGCAGCACAGACAGGGGGGTTGGTTCACCCCTCCACTTT. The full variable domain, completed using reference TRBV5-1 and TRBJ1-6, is KAGVTQTPRYLIKTRGQQVTLSCSPISGHRSVSWYQQTPGQGLQFLFEYFSETQRNKGNFPGRFSGRQFSNSRSEMNVSTLELGDSALYLCASSTDRGVGSPLHFGNGTRLTVT.

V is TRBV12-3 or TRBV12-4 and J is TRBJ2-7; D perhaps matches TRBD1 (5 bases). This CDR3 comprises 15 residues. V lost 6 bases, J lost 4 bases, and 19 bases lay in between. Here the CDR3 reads CASSFSAGPGYEQYF. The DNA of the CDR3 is TGTGCCAGCAGCTTTTCGGCAGGTCCAGGGTACGAGCAGTACTTC.

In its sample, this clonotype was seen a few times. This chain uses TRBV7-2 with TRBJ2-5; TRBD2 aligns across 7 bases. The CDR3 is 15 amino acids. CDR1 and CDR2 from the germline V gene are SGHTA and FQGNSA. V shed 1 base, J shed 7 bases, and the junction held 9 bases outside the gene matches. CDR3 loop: CASSLDWSAGRTQYF. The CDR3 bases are TGTGCCAGCAGCTTAGATTGGTCAGCGGGGCGGACCCAGTACTTC.

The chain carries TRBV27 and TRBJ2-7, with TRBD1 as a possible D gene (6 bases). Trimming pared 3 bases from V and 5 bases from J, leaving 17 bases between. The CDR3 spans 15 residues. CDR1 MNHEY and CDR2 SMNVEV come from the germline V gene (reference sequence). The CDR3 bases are TGTGCCAGCAGTTTGTATCCTAATCAGGGGAACGAGCAGTACTTC. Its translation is CASSLYPNQGNEQYF.

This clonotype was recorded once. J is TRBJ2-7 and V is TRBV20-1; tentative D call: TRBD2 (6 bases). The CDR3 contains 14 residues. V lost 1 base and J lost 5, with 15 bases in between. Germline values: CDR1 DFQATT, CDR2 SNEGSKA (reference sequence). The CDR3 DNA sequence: TGCAGTGCTAGAGTGCAGGGAGCGGGCAACGAGCAGTACTTC. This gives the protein CSARVQGAGNEQYF.

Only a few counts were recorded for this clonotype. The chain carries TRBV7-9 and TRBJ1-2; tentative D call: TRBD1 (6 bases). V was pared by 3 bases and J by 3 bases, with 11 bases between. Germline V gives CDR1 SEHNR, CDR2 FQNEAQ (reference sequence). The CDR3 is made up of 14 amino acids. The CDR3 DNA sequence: TGTGCCAGCAGCTTCCCGGGACAATACTATGGCTACACCTTC. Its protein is CASSFPGQYYGYTF.

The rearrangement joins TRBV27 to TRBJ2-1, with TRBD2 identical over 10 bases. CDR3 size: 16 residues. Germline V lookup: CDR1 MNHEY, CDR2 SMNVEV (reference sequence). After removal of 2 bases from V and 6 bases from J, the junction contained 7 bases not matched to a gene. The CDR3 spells CASSLLAGAVGNEQFF. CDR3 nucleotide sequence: TGTGCCAGCAGTTTACTAGCGGGGGCGGTCGGCAATGAGCAGTTCTTC.

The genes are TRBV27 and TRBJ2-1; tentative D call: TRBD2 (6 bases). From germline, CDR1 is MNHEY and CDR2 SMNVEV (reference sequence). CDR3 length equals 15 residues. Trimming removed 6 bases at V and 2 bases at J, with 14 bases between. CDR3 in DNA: TGTGCCAGCAGACACGGGGGAGCTGCCTACAATGAGCAGTTCTTC. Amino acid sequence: CASRHGGAAYNEQFF.

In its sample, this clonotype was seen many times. The CDR3 bases are TGTGCCAGCAGTTACGGGGAGTCCCCCTACGAGCAGTACTTC. Its translation: CASSYGESPYEQYF. The chain recombines TRBV6-5 with TRBJ2-7; weak D call: TRBD2 (5 bases). The germline V gene encodes CDR1 MNHEY and CDR2 SVGAGI. The CDR3 length is 14 residues. Trimming took off 2 bases at V and 2 bases at J, with 10 bases between the two ends.

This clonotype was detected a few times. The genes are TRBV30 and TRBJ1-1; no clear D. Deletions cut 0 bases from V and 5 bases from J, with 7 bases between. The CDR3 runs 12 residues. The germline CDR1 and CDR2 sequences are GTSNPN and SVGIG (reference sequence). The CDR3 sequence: CAWSVSRTEAFF. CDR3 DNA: TGTGCCTGGAGTGTAAGTAGAACTGAAGCTTTCTTT.

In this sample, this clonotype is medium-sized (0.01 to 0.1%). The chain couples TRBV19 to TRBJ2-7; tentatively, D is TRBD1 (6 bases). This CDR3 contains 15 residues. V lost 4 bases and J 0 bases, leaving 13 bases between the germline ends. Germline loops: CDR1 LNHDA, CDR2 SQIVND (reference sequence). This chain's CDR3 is CASSRKVDSSYEQYF. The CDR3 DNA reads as TGTGCCAGTAGTAGAAAAGTGGACAGCTCCTACGAGCAGTACTTC.

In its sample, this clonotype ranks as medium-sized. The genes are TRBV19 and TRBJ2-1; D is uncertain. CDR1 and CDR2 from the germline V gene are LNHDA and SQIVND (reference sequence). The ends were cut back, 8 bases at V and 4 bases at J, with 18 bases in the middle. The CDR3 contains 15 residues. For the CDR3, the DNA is TGTGCCAGTGCTCGGCTACAGACCGAATACAATGAGCAGTTCTTC. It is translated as CASARLQTEYNEQFF. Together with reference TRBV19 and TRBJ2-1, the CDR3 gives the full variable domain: DGGITQSPKYLFRKEGQNVTLSCEQNLNHDAMYWYRQDPGQGLRLIYYSQIVNDFQKGDIAEGYSVSREKKESFPLTVTSAQKNPTAFYLCASARLQTEYNEQFFGPGTRLTVL.

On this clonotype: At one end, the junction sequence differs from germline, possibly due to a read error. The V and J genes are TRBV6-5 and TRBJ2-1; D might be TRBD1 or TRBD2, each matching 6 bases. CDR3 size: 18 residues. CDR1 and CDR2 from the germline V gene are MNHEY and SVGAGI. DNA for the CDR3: TGTGCCACCAGTGACCCGGGGAAGGGGGGATCCACCTACAATGAGCAGTTCTTC. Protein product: CATSDPGKGGSTYNEQFF.